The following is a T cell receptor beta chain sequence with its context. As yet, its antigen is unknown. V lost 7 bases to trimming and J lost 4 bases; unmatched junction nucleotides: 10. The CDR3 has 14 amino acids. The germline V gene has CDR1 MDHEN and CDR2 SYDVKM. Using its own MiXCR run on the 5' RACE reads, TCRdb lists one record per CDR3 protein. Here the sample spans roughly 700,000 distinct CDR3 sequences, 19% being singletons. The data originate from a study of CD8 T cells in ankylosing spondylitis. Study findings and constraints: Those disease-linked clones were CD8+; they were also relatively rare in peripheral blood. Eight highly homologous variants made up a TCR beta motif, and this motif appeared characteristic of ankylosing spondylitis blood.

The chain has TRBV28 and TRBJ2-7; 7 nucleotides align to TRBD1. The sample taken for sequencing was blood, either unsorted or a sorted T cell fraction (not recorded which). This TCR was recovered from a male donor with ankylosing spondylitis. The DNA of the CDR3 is TGTGCCAGCAACCTACCGGGACAGAAATACGAGCAGTACTTC. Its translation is CASNLPGQKYEQYF.